Listed below are T cell receptor beta chains from one sample, sequenced in a study of cytomegalovirus exposure and HLA in healthy donors. The table came from immunoSEQ multiplex PCR; TCRdb's copy has only in-frame clones and leaves some out. The profile shows 160,000 or so clones, around 86% of them singletons. Sequencing input: PBMCs. All receptors derive from a man in his fifties in good health and CMV-seropositive. Each CDR3 is given with its conserved first and last residue. D genes are given only for firm matches. Clone sizes are given selectively: once, few, many, or a class where the clone is expanded.

j_call: TRBJ2-6
clone_size: .
d_call: .
v_call: TRBV28
cdr3_aa: CASSFMGTGANVLTF
cdr3_nt: TGTGCCAGCAGTTTCATGGGCACCGGGGCCAACGTCCTGACTTTC

j_call: TRBJ2-3
clone_size: once
d_call: .
v_call: TRBV5-1
cdr3_aa: CASSNPGSQYF
cdr3_nt: TGCGCCAGCAGCAACCCGGGGTCGCAGTATTTT

j_call: TRBJ2-3
clone_size: .
d_call: .
v_call: TRBV9
cdr3_aa: CASSLTPDTQYF
cdr3_nt: TGTGCCAGCAGCCTCACTCCAGATACGCAGTATTTT

j_call: TRBJ2-5
clone_size: .
d_call: .
v_call: TRBV19
cdr3_aa: CASSPGTGMTQYF
cdr3_nt: TGTGCCAGTAGCCCGGGAACCGGAATGACCCAGTACTTC

j_call: TRBJ2-2
clone_size: .
d_call: TRBD1
v_call: TRBV30
cdr3_aa: CAWSSDRGPGELFF
cdr3_nt: TGTGCCTGGAGTAGCGACAGGGGGCCCGGGGAGCTGTTTTTT

j_call: TRBJ2-3
clone_size: .
d_call: .
v_call: TRBV30
cdr3_aa: CAWSVLLGGDTQYF
cdr3_nt: TGTGCCTGGAGTGTACTTTTAGGGGGAGATACGCAGTATTTT

j_call: TRBJ1-5
clone_size: .
d_call: .
v_call: TRBV27
cdr3_aa: CASNRLPLNQPQHF
cdr3_nt: TGTGCCAGCAACAGGTTACCCCTCAATCAGCCCCAGCATTTT

j_call: TRBJ2-7
clone_size: .
d_call: .
v_call: TRBV5-8
cdr3_aa: CASSLGRGQYF
cdr3_nt: TGTGCCAGCAGCTTGGGTCGGGGGCAGTACTTC

j_call: TRBJ2-7
clone_size: .
d_call: TRBD1
v_call: TRBV7-2
cdr3_aa: CASSLLGTGQYEQYF
cdr3_nt: TGTGCCAGCAGCTTACTTGGGACAGGTCAATACGAGCAGTACTTC

j_call: TRBJ1-5
clone_size: .
d_call: .
v_call: TRBV2
cdr3_aa: CASSSDSSNQPQHF
cdr3_nt: TGTGCCAGCAGTTCAGACAGTAGCAATCAGCCCCAGCATTTT

j_call: TRBJ2-2
clone_size: .
d_call: .
v_call: TRBV5-4
cdr3_aa: CASSLSQGTGELFF
cdr3_nt: TGTGCCAGCAGCTTGTCTCAGGGGACCGGGGAGCTGTTTTTT

j_call: TRBJ2-7
clone_size: .
d_call: TRBD1
v_call: TRBV30
cdr3_aa: CAGWTGGYEQYF
cdr3_nt: TGTGCCGGATGGACAGGGGGCTACGAGCAGTACTTC

j_call: TRBJ2-3
clone_size: .
d_call: .
v_call: TRBV6-5
cdr3_aa: CASNKVADTQYF
cdr3_nt: TGTGCCAGCAACAAAGTTGCAGATACGCAGTATTTT

j_call: TRBJ2-1
clone_size: .
d_call: .
v_call: TRBV7-3
cdr3_aa: CASSSTGEVQFF
cdr3_nt: TGTGCCAGCAGCTCTACCGGTGAGGTGCAGTTCTTC

j_call: TRBJ1-3
clone_size: .
d_call: .
v_call: TRBV5-1
cdr3_aa: CASSLARGGGSGNTIYF
cdr3_nt: TGCGCCAGCAGCTTGGCCCGGGGGGGCGGATCTGGAAACACCATATATTTT

j_call: TRBJ1-2
clone_size: .
d_call: .
v_call: TRBV4-1
cdr3_aa: CASSQGQASVGGYTF
cdr3_nt: TGCGCCAGCAGCCAAGGTCAGGCGTCTGTAGGTGGCTACACCTTC

j_call: TRBJ2-7
clone_size: .
d_call: .
v_call: TRBV5-1
cdr3_aa: CASSYFEEQYF
cdr3_nt: TGCGCCAGCAGCTACTTCGAAGAGCAGTACTTC

j_call: TRBJ1-2
clone_size: few
d_call: TRBD1
v_call: TRBV6-5
cdr3_aa: CASSGAEGAYGYTF
cdr3_nt: TGTGCCAGCAGTGGGGCCGAGGGGGCCTATGGCTACACCTTC

j_call: TRBJ2-5
clone_size: .
d_call: TRBD2
v_call: TRBV30
cdr3_aa: CAWSVGLAAQETQYF
cdr3_nt: TGTGCCTGGAGTGTAGGACTAGCGGCCCAAGAGACCCAGTACTTC

j_call: TRBJ2-3
clone_size: .
d_call: .
v_call: TRBV5-1
cdr3_aa: CASSSSVRDTQYF
cdr3_nt: TGCGCCAGCAGCTCCAGTGTACGAGATACGCAGTATTTT

j_call: TRBJ2-7
clone_size: .
d_call: TRBD1
v_call: TRBV7-2
cdr3_aa: CASSSGGAGTRWYF
cdr3_nt: TGTGCCAGCAGCTCAGGGGGTGCAGGAACGAGGTGGTACTTC